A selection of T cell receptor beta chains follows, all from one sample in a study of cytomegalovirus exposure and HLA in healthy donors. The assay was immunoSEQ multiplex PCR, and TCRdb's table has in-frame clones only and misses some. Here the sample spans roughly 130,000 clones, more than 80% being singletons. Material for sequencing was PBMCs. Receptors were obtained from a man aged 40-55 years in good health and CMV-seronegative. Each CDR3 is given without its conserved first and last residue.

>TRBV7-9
ASSPRTGAANYGYT
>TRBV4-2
ASSPEGASNQPQH
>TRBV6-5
ASSYDQRGLGETQY
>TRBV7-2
ASSSVPGLAGAWNEQF
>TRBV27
ASRARLLAGGPYEQY
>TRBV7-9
ASSPQTGTRYT
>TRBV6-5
ASSYSTGRGYT
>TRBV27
ASSPGVGETQY
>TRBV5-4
ASSRGGVGEQY
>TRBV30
AWSEAGRPEQY
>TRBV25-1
ASSERQGRGKTEAF
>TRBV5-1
ASSPGQGGYGYT
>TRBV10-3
AIASHGGRAGELF
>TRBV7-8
ASSYGGAATDTQY
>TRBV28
ASIASSGNTIY
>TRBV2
ASAVYNEQF
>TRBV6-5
ASSYSLTGNYEQY
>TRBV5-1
ASSLSGGTGAFGTQY
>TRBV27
ASREASDSYGYT
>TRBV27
ASSFGGVGYEQY
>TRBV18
ASSSIYNEQF
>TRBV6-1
ASSDPSSVYSNQPQH
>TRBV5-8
ASRPGGVQGPQH
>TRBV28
ASRTAGEKLF
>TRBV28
ASSPSGRGPDTQY
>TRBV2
ASSGDLGGTGELF
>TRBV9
ASSVGVGTGALEAF
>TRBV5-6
ASSVTQPKVEQY
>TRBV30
AWSPGDRENSPLH
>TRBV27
ASSYRTSGSGSEQF
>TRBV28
ASSFSGGVGYT
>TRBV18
ASSPPSTYEQY